Below are 27 T cell receptor beta chains sequenced from a single sample in a study of T cells after yellow fever vaccination. TCRdb re-called the 5' RACE reads with MiXCR, one entry per CDR3 protein. The sample includes hundreds of thousands of distinct CDR3 sequences, around 10% of them seen just once. This specimen was CD4+ T cells sorted from PBMCs, taken 5 days after the yellow fever booster vaccination. Every receptor here comes from a man in his late teens or twenties who received the YFV17D yellow fever vaccine.

This clonotype was detected only a few times. This sequence joins TRBV27 and TRBJ1-1; D is unclear. Germline V lookup: CDR1 MNHEY, CDR2 SMNVEV (reference sequence). The ends were cut back, 6 bases at V and 5 bases at J, with 22 bases in the middle. The CDR3 consists of 16 residues. The CDR3 DNA reads as TGTGCCAGCAGAAGGGTGTCGACGGCCCGGGGTACTGAAGCTTTCTTT. Translating gives CASRRVSTARGTEAFF.

This clonotype came up a few times. The chain carries TRBV7-6 and TRBJ2-2; D may be TRBD1 (5 bases). Germline V lookup: CDR1 SGHVS, CDR2 FNYEAQ. The CDR3 spans 15 residues. V was pared by 3 bases and J by 3 bases, with 11 bases between. The CDR3 nucleotides read TGTGCCAGCAGCTTGTCAGGGTCGGACACCGGGGAGCTGTTTTTT. Translation: CASSLSGSDTGELFF. The full variable domain, with the rest looked up from reference TRBV7-6 and TRBJ2-2, is GAGVSQSPRYKVTKRGQDVALRCDPISGHVSLYWYRQALGQGPEFLTYFNYEAQQDKSGLPNDRFSAERPEGSISTLTIQRTEQRDSAMYRCASSLSGSDTGELFFGEGSRLTVL.

This clonotype has only a few counts. DNA for the CDR3: TGCGCCAGCAGCGGACCGTCCGGGGGAGATACGCAGTATTTT. Protein sequence: CASSGPSGGDTQYF. The chain is built from TRBV5-1 and TRBJ2-3, with D possibly being TRBD2 (6 bases). CDR3 length: 14 amino acids. The germline V gene encodes CDR1 SGHRS and CDR2 YFSETQ. V lost 4 bases, J lost 5 bases, and 14 bases lay in between.

The genes are TRBV20-1 and TRBJ1-6; unclear D gene. Trimming removed 6 bases from V and 7 bases from J, with 19 bases in between. Looked up from germline, CDR1 is DFQATT and CDR2 is SNEGSKA (reference sequence). The CDR3 contains 15 residues. CDR3 sequence (DNA): TGCAGTGCCCGGACCACAGTCAGAAGAAATTCACCCCTCCACTTT. Translation: CSARTTVRRNSPLHF.

There are a few counts of this clonotype. This chain links TRBV4-3 with TRBJ2-1; 7 nucleotides align to TRBD2. The germline V gene has CDR1 LGHNA and CDR2 YSLEER. The CDR3 is 17 amino acids. Trimming cost V 0 bases and J 0 bases; bases outside gene matches: 5. CDR3 nucleotides: TGCGCCAGCAGCCAAGATATGGGCGGGAGCTCCTACAATGAGCAGTTCTTC. Residues: CASSQDMGGSSYNEQFF.

This clonotype was observed a handful of times. The chain uses TRBV6-5 and TRBJ2-4; 10 bases fit TRBD2. CDR1 MNHEY and CDR2 SVGAGI come from the germline V gene. Unmatched junction bases numbered 13, after V lost 5 bases and J lost 9 bases. The CDR3 loop spans 16 amino acids. As DNA, the CDR3 is TGTGCCAGCAGTCGAGCTTCCGGGACTAGCGAGGTCATTCAGTACTTC. It yields the protein CASSRASGTSEVIQYF.

V gene TRBV4-1 combines with J gene TRBJ2-3; D is perhaps TRBD2 (7 bases). Germline V lookup: CDR1 MGHRA, CDR2 YSYEKL. This CDR3 has 13 residues. Between the trimmed V and J ends, which lost 6 bases and 6 bases, there was a span of 13 bases. In nucleotides, the CDR3 is TGCGCCAGCAGACGGGGGGCAAGCGATACGCAGTATTTT. Its protein product is CASRRGASDTQYF.

The CDR3 nucleotides read TGTGCCAGTAGTATGAGAGGGACTAGCGGGGTCTACAATGAGCAGTTCTTC. Its translation is CASSMRGTSGVYNEQFF. The chain employs TRBV19 and TRBJ2-1; 13 nucleotides align to TRBD2. Germline trimming cut 3 bases from V and 3 bases from J; bases unmatched to any gene: 5. CDR1 and CDR2 (germline): LNHDA, SQIVND (reference sequence). The CDR3 is made up of 17 amino acids.

V gene TRBV6-2 or TRBV6-3 combines with J gene TRBJ2-5; TRBD2 might be the D (5 bases). Trimming cost V 4 bases and J 5 bases, with 8 bases left between them. Germline lookup yields CDR1 MNHEY and CDR2 SVGEGT. The CDR3 has 12 amino acids. For the CDR3, the DNA is TGTGCCAGCAGTTGGGTAGCGGAGACCCAGTACTTC. This sequence encodes CASSWVAETQYF.

This clonotype was counted many times. The rearrangement links TRBV5-1 to TRBJ1-5, with D unresolved. CDR1 and CDR2 from the germline V gene are SGHRS and YFSETQ. CDR3 size: 14 residues. Trimming took 2 bases from V and 7 from J, leaving 13 bases between them. CDR3 protein: CASSFGRNTQPQHF. CDR3 coding DNA: TGCGCCAGCAGCTTTGGAAGGAATACCCAGCCCCAGCATTTT.

The chain links TRBV29-1 to TRBJ2-4; D not certain. V was shortened by 4 bases and J by 0 bases, with 10 bases between the two germline ends. Germline lookup yields CDR1 SQVTM and CDR2 ANQGSEA. This CDR3 region has 14 residues. The CDR3 DNA reads TGCAGCGTTGCGTTACGTTTAGCCAAAAACATTCAGTACTTC. This translates into CSVALRLAKNIQYF.

The chain joins TRBV27 to TRBJ1-2; D unresolved. The V and J ends lost 1 base and 4 bases respectively, with 10 bases between them. Germline V lookup: CDR1 MNHEY, CDR2 SMNVEV (reference sequence). This CDR3 spans 14 amino acids. CDR3 bases: TGTGCCAGCAGTTTATACGACGGCAGCTATGGCTACACCTTC. Encoded protein: CASSLYDGSYGYTF.

This clonotype came up a few times. As DNA, the CDR3 is TGTGCCAGCTCACCCGCTGGGTGGCAGGGTAGAAATGAGCAGTTCTTC. Translated, it gives CASSPAGWQGRNEQFF. V is TRBV18 and J is TRBJ2-1; TRBD1 is a possible D gene (5 bases). Per the germline V gene, CDR1 is KGHSH and CDR2 is LQKENI. This CDR3 has 16 residues. V dropped 3 bases and J dropped 7 bases, with 19 bases sitting between them.

This chain connects TRBV19 to TRBJ1-2; tentatively, D is TRBD1 (6 bases). CDR1 is LNHDA and CDR2 is SQIVND in the germline V gene (reference sequence). CDR3 length: 14 residues. Trimming stripped 3 bases from V and 6 bases from J, with 14 bases between. The DNA of the CDR3 is TGTGCCAGTAGTATTGCGGGGGGCTCCGATGGCTACACCTTC. Its protein is CASSIAGGSDGYTF.

CDR3 sequence (DNA): TGCAGCGGGGGGGGGACCTACGAGCAGTACTTC. This sequence encodes CSGGGTYEQYF. This chain connects TRBV20-1 to TRBJ2-7, with TRBD2 matching 8 bases. This CDR3 comprises 11 residues. From germline, CDR1 is DFQATT and CDR2 SNEGSKA (reference sequence).

Only a few counts were recorded for this clonotype. The CDR3 nucleotides read TGCGCCAGCAGACCCGGGACGGCCTACAATGAGCAGTTCTTC. Residues: CASRPGTAYNEQFF. J is TRBJ2-1 and V is TRBV5-1, with D perhaps given as TRBD1 or TRBD2 (5 bases each). V was cut by 5 bases and J by 2 bases, with 11 bases left in between. Germline-derived CDR1 and CDR2 are SGHRS and YFSETQ. CDR3 length: 14 residues.

Many counts were recorded for this clonotype. This chain connects TRBV7-8 to TRBJ1-1; a weak D match, TRBD1 (5 bases). Per germline, CDR1 SGHVS and CDR2 FQNEAQ. V was pared by 5 bases and J by 0 bases, with 19 bases between. The CDR3 has 17 amino acids. This chain's CDR3 is CASSLGVTILMNTEAFF. In DNA form, the CDR3 reads TGTGCCAGCAGCCTAGGGGTCACGATCTTGATGAACACTGAAGCTTTCTTT.

This clonotype has only a few counts. The rearrangement uses TRBV15 and TRBJ1-5; TRBD1 matches at 10 bases. Trimming cost V 3 bases and J 5 bases; bases outside gene matches: 7. The CDR3 runs 16 residues. The germline CDR1 and CDR2 sequences are LNHNV and YYDKDF (reference sequence). Here the CDR3 reads CATSSVRDRGHQPQHF. The DNA for the CDR3 is TGTGCCACCAGCAGCGTCCGGGACAGGGGACATCAGCCCCAGCATTTT.

This rearrangement joins TRBV5-6 to TRBJ2-3; D ambiguous. Germline CDR1 and CDR2: SGHDT and YYEEEE. V shed 4 bases and J shed 4 bases, with 19 bases lying between them. CDR3 length equals 16 residues. CDR3 coding DNA: TGTGCCAGCAGCCCGATGGTGAGTTGGCTCGCAGATACGCAGTATTTT. Encoded protein: CASSPMVSWLADTQYF.

This clonotype showed up many times. The rearrangement joins TRBV20-1 to TRBJ1-6, with TRBD1 identical over 8 bases. Per the germline V gene, CDR1 is DFQATT and CDR2 is SNEGSKA (reference sequence). The J segment lost 10 bases and the V segment lost 6 bases, leaving 17 bases of the junction unmatched. The length of the CDR3 is 16 residues. CDR3 DNA: TGCAGTGCCTTTTCCCGACAGGGGATGAGTTGGTCACCCCTCCACTTT. It encodes CSAFSRQGMSWSPLHF.

This clonotype was counted a few times. The chain is built from TRBV20-1 and TRBJ2-1; TRBD2 aligns across 9 bases. V lost 0 bases and J lost 4; bases outside the gene matches: 13. The germline V gene has CDR1 DFQATT and CDR2 SNEGSKA (reference sequence). The CDR3 is made up of 18 amino acids. DNA for the CDR3: TGCAGTGCTAGAGATGTTGGTAGCGGGGGCCAACGATACAATGAGCAGTTCTTC. This translates into CSARDVGSGGQRYNEQFF.

This rearrangement joins TRBV2 to TRBJ2-1, with D perhaps matching TRBD2 (6 bases). Germline V CDR1 and CDR2: SNHLY, FYNNEI. The length of the CDR3 is 13 residues. V shed 4 bases and J shed 9 bases, with 13 bases lying between them. The chain's CDR3 is CASSVNSGGEQFF. CDR3 bases: TGTGCCAGCAGTGTTAATAGCGGCGGTGAGCAGTTCTTC.

This clonotype was seen more than once but under ten times. The chain couples TRBV19 to TRBJ2-6; 9 bases are a match to TRBD1. The germline V gene has CDR1 LNHDA and CDR2 SQIVND (reference sequence). V gave up 0 bases and J gave up 0 bases; unmatched junction bases: 3. The CDR3 spans 18 residues. The CDR3 region is CASSIDGTGISGANVLTF. The CDR3, as DNA: TGTGCCAGTAGTATAGACGGGACAGGGATCTCTGGGGCCAACGTCCTGACTTTC. The variable domain in full, with the rest retrieved from reference TRBV19 and TRBJ2-6, is DGGITQSPKYLFRKEGQNVTLSCEQNLNHDAMYWYRQDPGQGLRLIYYSQIVNDFQKGDIAEGYSVSREKKESFPLTVTSAQKNPTAFYLCASSIDGTGISGANVLTFGAGSRLTVL.

This clonotype was counted a few times. The gene calls are TRBV6-1 and TRBJ2-5; no reliable D call. Per the germline V gene, CDR1 is MNHNS and CDR2 is SASEGT. The V gene lost 2 bases and the J gene lost 9 bases, with 13 bases spanning the gap. The CDR3 sequence is 13 residues long. This chain's CDR3 is CASSERPAAAQYF. The CDR3 coding sequence is TGTGCCAGCAGTGAAAGGCCCGCGGCTGCCCAGTACTTC.

This clonotype came up a few times. V and J are TRBV7-2 and TRBJ1-3; D gene unclear. Germline CDR1 reads SGHTA; CDR2 reads FQGNSA. The CDR3 extends over 13 amino acids. With 5 bases removed from V and 9 bases from J, the gap between germline ends came to 14 bases. The CDR3 region is CASSLVVPSTIYF. The DNA of the CDR3 is TGTGCCAGCAGCCTTGTGGTACCGAGCACCATATATTTT.

There are a few counts of this clonotype. This chain uses TRBV12-3 or TRBV12-4 with TRBJ2-7, with TRBD1 identical over 9 bases. Losses at the gene ends were 7 bases for V and 5 bases for J; bases not matched to a gene: 12. This CDR3 contains 15 residues. The chain's CDR3 is CASNSPGQGAHEQYF. CDR3 DNA sequence: TGTGCCAGCAACTCTCCGGGACAGGGAGCCCACGAGCAGTACTTC.

In its sample, this clonotype was seen many times. The genes are TRBV3-1 and TRBJ2-2; tentatively, D is TRBD1 or TRBD2 (5 bases each). Trimming cost V 4 bases and J 8 bases, with 8 bases left between them. This CDR3 is 12 amino acids long. Per germline, CDR1 LGHDT and CDR2 YNNKEL (reference sequence). This CDR3 reads CASSPGRGELFF. CDR3 DNA sequence: TGTGCCAGCAGCCCGGGACGTGGGGAGCTGTTTTTT. The variable domain in full, with the rest retrieved from reference TRBV3-1 and TRBJ2-2, is DTAVSQTPKYLVTQMGNDKSIKCEQNLGHDTMYWYKQDSKKFLKIMFSYNNKELIINETVPNRFSPKSPDKAHLNLHINSLELGDSAVYFCASSPGRGELFFGEGSRLTVL.